The 22 T cell receptor beta chains presented below share a single source sample, sequenced in a study of blood T cells in healthy people across ages (dated by TCRdb to between 2014 and 2017). The library was built by means of 5' RACE. A second 7 to 11 cycle PCR used a sample-barcoded 5' primer and a J-beta primer mix. TCRdb redid the processing of the public reads, applying fastp at Q25 and MiXCR, and retained in-frame beta chains. Entries are consolidated by CDR3 protein sequence, retaining the most common genes and DNA. The sample has fewer than 2 million distinct CDR3 sequences on record, 30% to 40% of them singletons. The ten biggest clones cover roughly 23% of the sample. The sequenced sample consisted of blood. The receptors shown here come from a human donor in good health.

A few counts support this clonotype. The chain recombines TRBV10-3 with TRBJ1-2, with D unresolved. The germline V and J ends were trimmed by 3 bases and 4 bases, with 12 bases remaining between them. The germline V gene encodes CDR1 ENHRY and CDR2 SYGVKD. The CDR3 runs to 14 residues. The CDR3 sequence: CAISETLRSYGYTF. The CDR3 DNA sequence: TGTGCCATCAGTGAAACCCTCAGGAGCTATGGCTACACCTTC.

V and J are TRBV7-9 and TRBJ2-1, with D perhaps matching TRBD2 (5 bases). Trimming left V 5 bases short and J 0 bases short, with 11 bases between. Germline CDR1 is SEHNR and CDR2 is FQNEAQ (reference sequence). The CDR3 totals 15 residues. CDR3 nucleotides: TGTGCCAGCAGCACCCGGGGAAGCTCCTACAATGAGCAGTTCTTC. Its protein is CASSTRGSSYNEQFF.

This chain uses TRBV5-1 with TRBJ1-1; D uncertain. This CDR3 is 16 amino acids long. The V end lost 0 bases, the J end lost 0 bases, and 12 bases lay between the germline ends. Germline lookup yields CDR1 SGHRS and CDR2 YFSETQ. Written as DNA, the CDR3 is TGCGCCAGCAGCTTGGCCTCGGGAAGCATGAACACTGAAGCTTTCTTT. Its translation is CASSLASGSMNTEAFF.

This clonotype showed up just a few times. The genes are TRBV12-3 or TRBV12-4 and TRBJ2-1, with 8 bases lining up with TRBD2. The CDR3 consists of 18 residues. V trimming: 6 bases; J trimming: 15 bases; junction bases outside the gene matches: 28. The CDR3 nucleotides are TGTGCCAGCAGCTCTCGGCGGGGGGCCGGGTTAAGAGTACCAACACGGTTCTTC. Translation: CASSSRRGAGLRVPTRFF.

For this clonotype: At one end, the junction sequence differs from germline, possibly due to a read error. DNA of the CDR3: TGCAGCGTTGACGGTCTTCTTGATGAAACTTTCTTT. Translated, it gives CSVDGLLDETFF. The rearrangement uses TRBV29-1 and TRBJ1-1, with D unclear. This CDR3 has 12 amino acids. The germline CDR1 and CDR2 sequences are SQVTM and ANQGSEA.

This chain joins TRBV18 and TRBJ2-7, with D unclear. Germline V gene data show CDR1 as KGHSH and CDR2 as LQKENI. The length of the CDR3 is 15 residues. The V end was cut by 0 bases, the J end by 10 bases, with 19 bases between. As DNA, the CDR3 is TGTGCCAGCTCACCACCGATGGGCCCTCTTGGAGACCAGTACTTC. As protein: CASSPPMGPLGDQYF.

In regard to this clonotype: Its ends do not fully match the called genes, so a read error is possible. The J gene is TRBJ2-5, the V gene TRBV25-1, with 7 bases that match TRBD2. CDR3 length: 14 residues. CDR1 MGHDK and CDR2 SYGVNS come from the germline V gene. CDR3 sequence: CASSESVRGLELNF. In DNA form, the CDR3 reads TGTGCCAGCAGTGAATCTGTACGAGGACTAGAATTGAACTTC.

This clonotype appeared a single time. The chain employs TRBV11-1 and TRBJ1-6, with unresolved D. The CDR3 totals 14 residues. Trimming took off 0 bases at V and 1 base at J, with 1 base between the two ends. The germline V gene has CDR1 SGHAT and CDR2 FQDESV (reference sequence). Here the CDR3 reads CASSLASYNSPLHF. Here the CDR3 DNA reads TGTGCCAGCAGCTTAGCGTCCTATAATTCACCCCTCCACTTT.

This clonotype was seen only a few times. The V and J genes are TRBV7-8 and TRBJ2-1; a possible D gene is TRBD2 (5 bases). There are 18 residues in the CDR3. CDR1 is SGHVS and CDR2 is FQNEAQ in the germline V gene. Trimming left V 3 bases short and J 2 bases short, with 20 bases between. The CDR3 DNA reads as TGTGCCAGCAGCTTGCGACGAAACGGGAATAACGCCTACAATGAGCAGTTCTTC. Amino acids: CASSLRRNGNNAYNEQFF. Together with reference TRBV7-8 and TRBJ2-1, the CDR3 gives the full variable domain: GAGVSQSPRYKVAKRGQDVALRCDPISGHVSLFWYQQALGQGPEFLTYFQNEAQLDKSGLPSDRFFAERPEGSVSTLKIQRTQQEDSAVYLCASSLRRNGNNAYNEQFFGPGTRLTVL.

Concerning this clonotype itself: A much larger clonotype is one base distant, so this may be a read error. The CDR3 sequence is CASSSAGTGAYEQYF. CDR3 nucleotide sequence: TGTGCCAGCAGTTCCGCCGGGACAGGGGCCTACGAGCAGTACTTC. V gene TRBV28 combines with J gene TRBJ2-7; 10 nucleotides align to TRBD1. Losses at the gene ends were 4 bases for V and 2 bases for J; bases not matched to a gene: 5. The CDR3 has 15 residues. Per the germline V gene, CDR1 is MDHEN and CDR2 is SYDVKM. Full variable domain (missing parts from reference TRBV28 and TRBJ2-7): DVKVTQSSRYLVKRTGEKVFLECVQDMDHENMFWYRQDPGLGLRLIYFSYDVKMKEKGDIPEGYSVSREKKERFSLILESASTNQTSMYLCASSSAGTGAYEQYFGPGTRLTVT.

This sequence joins TRBV12-3 or TRBV12-4 and TRBJ1-2; tentatively, D is TRBD1 (5 bases). The CDR3 is 13 residues long. V was pared by 6 bases and J by 4 bases, with 12 bases between. For the CDR3, the DNA is TGTGCCAGCAGCGGGGACGGGTCCTATGGCTACACCTTC. It specifies CASSGDGSYGYTF.

The rearrangement uses TRBV4-3 and TRBJ2-5; 8 bases align to TRBD1. The germline V gene encodes CDR1 LGHNA and CDR2 YSLEER. V was pared by 0 bases and J by 5 bases, with 8 bases of the junction left unmatched. CDR3 length: 16 amino acids. CDR3 amino acids: CASSQDMGQVTETQYF. In nucleotides, the CDR3 is TGCGCCAGCAGCCAAGACATGGGACAGGTTACGGAGACCCAGTACTTC.

This clonotype was detected only once. The gene calls are TRBV6-2 or TRBV6-3 and TRBJ1-2, with no clear D. Trimming left V 0 bases short and J 4 bases short, with 9 bases between. The CDR3 is 14 residues long. CDR1 and CDR2 (germline): MNHEY, SVGEGT. The CDR3 spells CASSYSTPPYGYTF. CDR3 nucleotide sequence: TGTGCCAGCAGTTACTCGACACCGCCCTATGGCTACACCTTC.

The J gene is TRBJ2-5, the V gene TRBV15, with D unresolved. From germline, CDR1 is LNHNV and CDR2 YYDKDF (reference sequence). This CDR3 has 15 amino acids. Trimming stripped 0 bases from V and 1 base from J, with 9 bases between. The CDR3 bases are TGTGCCACCAGCAGAGATCTCGCGGTCCAAGAGACCCAGTACTTC. Protein product: CATSRDLAVQETQYF.

This clonotype was seen only a few times. The chain uses TRBV5-1 and TRBJ2-1, with D uncertain. CDR1 is SGHRS and CDR2 is YFSETQ in the germline V gene. The CDR3 totals 16 residues. V shed 0 bases and J shed 2 bases, with 12 bases lying between them. The CDR3 nucleotides are TGCGCCAGCAGCTTGGATGGGTCCTTACCCTACAATGAGCAGTTCTTC. It codes for CASSLDGSLPYNEQFF.

The rearrangement uses TRBV5-1 and TRBJ2-1; TRBD1 agrees at 8 bases. This CDR3 spans 13 amino acids. Germline values: CDR1 SGHRS, CDR2 YFSETQ. Trimming at V came to 4 bases and at J to 7 bases, leaving 4 bases not matched to a gene. Written as DNA, the CDR3 is TGCGCCAGCAGCATGGACAGGGTTAATGAGCAGTTCTTC. Translating it yields CASSMDRVNEQFF.

The rearrangement links TRBV7-6 to TRBJ2-1; D perhaps matches TRBD1 (6 bases). Trimming took 2 bases from V and 8 from J, leaving 13 bases between them. This CDR3 contains 14 residues. Germline lookup yields CDR1 SGHVS and CDR2 FNYEAQ. The CDR3 DNA follows: TGTGCCAGCAGCTTAACAGGGCGAGGCGATGAGCAGTTCTTC. As protein: CASSLTGRGDEQFF.

This clonotype has a handful of counts. The chain has TRBV20-1 and TRBJ2-3; unclear D gene. Trimming stripped 6 bases from V and 6 bases from J, with 13 bases between. CDR1 and CDR2 (germline): DFQATT, SNEGSKA (reference sequence). This CDR3 has 12 residues. The DNA for the CDR3 is TGCAGTGCCCTTATCGTGGTGGATACGCAGTATTTT. The encoded protein is CSALIVVDTQYF.

The chain links TRBV6-6 to TRBJ2-3, with D possibly being TRBD2 (6 bases). Trimming shortened V by 8 bases and J by 1 base, and 16 bases separated the two germline ends. The CDR3 consists of 15 residues. CDR1 MNHNY and CDR2 SVGAGI come from the germline V gene (reference sequence). CDR3 residues: CASALGGGGTDTQYF. The CDR3 DNA follows: TGTGCCAGCGCGCTCGGGGGAGGAGGCACAGATACGCAGTATTTT.

The V and J genes are TRBV11-3 and TRBJ1-2; D ambiguous. The germline gives CDR1 SGHNT, CDR2 YENEEA. Between the trimmed V and J ends, which lost 4 bases and 8 bases, there was a span of 14 bases. The CDR3 is 13 amino acids. The DNA for the CDR3 is TGTGCCAGCAGCTCTGACTCGAGCAGGGGCTACACCTTC. It yields the protein CASSSDSSRGYTF.

This chain links TRBV12-3 or TRBV12-4 with TRBJ2-5; 7 bases agree with TRBD2. V dropped 2 bases and J dropped 5; count of bases not matched to a gene: 5. CDR3 size: 14 residues. The CDR3 reads CASSLFQGGETQYF. CDR3 DNA sequence: TGTGCCAGCAGTTTATTTCAGGGAGGGGAGACCCAGTACTTC.

This chain links TRBV6-5 with TRBJ2-1, with TRBD2 matching over 8 bases. The end of the DNA aligns better with TRBJ2-7, so the J call may be wrong. The CDR3 loop spans 15 amino acids. Germline values: CDR1 MNHEY, CDR2 SVGAGI. In DNA, the CDR3 is TGTGCCAGCGAGGGCACGAGCGGGGGCTACAATGAGCAGTACTTC. It translates to CASEGTSGGYNEQYF.